This T cell receptor beta chain was documented in a study of blood T cell repertoires in COVID-19. About the study: The United States, Italy and Spain supplied acute and convalescent COVID-19 samples. Sources were T cells, B-cell-depleted T cells, or PBMCs; the material itself was cDNA or gDNA.

Individuals aged about 18 to 89 years were recruited from 24 US areas. This clone was seen only a few times. Trimming pared 5 bases from V and 8 bases from J, leaving 19 bases between. Germline V gene data show CDR1 as PRHDT and CDR2 as FYEKMQ (reference sequence). The CDR3 is 15 residues long. Original handling: Amplified reference gene primers provided the basis for estimating nucleated cell counts. Method: immunoSEQ multiplex PCR; TCRdb's copy keeps in-frame clones and lacks some. The D gene and trimming were derived from the DNA, and the V and J assignments and clone size from that table. The sample shows roughly 180,000 clones, more than 65% of them seen only once.

The TCR was taken from a woman aged 40-49 years with acute COVID-19. Sequencing was done on a sample of PBMCs or T cells enriched from blood (not recorded which). The chain joins TRBV13 to TRBJ2-1, with D possibly being TRBD1 (6 bases). The CDR3 region is CASSATGRGTDEQFF. The DNA for the CDR3 is TGTGCCAGCAGCGCAACAGGGAGAGGAACCGATGAGCAGTTCTTC.